The 31 T cell receptor beta chains below were found in one sample sequenced in a study of CD4+ T cells in melanoma. The repertoire was sequenced with immunoSEQ multiplex PCR; TCRdb's copy has only in-frame clones and lacks some. The sample has about 15,000 clones, roughly 60% seen once. Sequenced: cells from a culture (not recorded whether cultured in vitro). The receptors stem from a human donor with melanoma.

This clone came up a few times. The chain links TRBV2 to TRBJ1-1; perhaps TRBD1 as D (6 bases). Germline V gives CDR1 SNHLY, CDR2 FYNNEI. Trimming cost V 8 bases and J 7 bases, with 17 bases left between them. The CDR3 is 13 amino acids. CDR3 sequence reads: CASDRGGAREAFF. The CDR3 DNA sequence: TGTGCCAGCGACCGCGGGGGGGCGCGTGAAGCTTTCTTT.

This chain uses TRBV4-1 with TRBJ1-2, with 7 bases lining up with TRBD1. From germline, CDR1 is MGHRA and CDR2 YSYEKL. The trim removed 5 bases at V and 5 bases at J, leaving 14 bases unmatched. The CDR3 extends over 16 amino acids. The CDR3 nucleotides read TGCGCCAGCAGCGGGGAGGGACAGCTCGTTTGGTATGGCTACACCTTC. Translation gives CASSGEGQLVWYGYTF.

This clone appeared a few times. The chain couples TRBV7-8 to TRBJ2-7; possibly TRBD2 for D (7 bases). Deletions cut 6 bases from V and 9 bases from J, with 15 bases between. Germline lookup yields CDR1 SGHVS and CDR2 FQNEAQ. The CDR3 has 12 residues. The CDR3 nucleotides are TGTGCCAGCAGGATAGAAGGGGGGGCGCAGTACTTC. It encodes CASRIEGGAQYF.

The chain recombines TRBV6-6 with TRBJ1-5; D ambiguous. Per the germline V gene, CDR1 is MNHNY and CDR2 is SVGAGI (reference sequence). The CDR3 covers 15 residues. V lost 1 base and J 0 bases, leaving 7 bases between the germline ends. The CDR3 sequence is CASSYWGNSNQPQHF. In nucleotides, the CDR3 is TGTGCCAGCAGTTACTGGGGAAATAGCAATCAGCCCCAGCATTTT.

The chain's CDR3 is CASATGETNEKLFF. As DNA, the CDR3 is TGTGCTAGTGCCACAGGGGAAACTAATGAAAAACTGTTTTTT. The chain is built from TRBV12-5 and TRBJ1-4, with TRBD1 matching 7 bases. The length of the CDR3 is 14 residues. CDR1 and CDR2 (germline): LGHNT, FRNRAP. V was clipped by 7 bases and J by 1 base; unmatched bases: 3.

The genes are TRBV7-3 and TRBJ2-2; D perhaps matches TRBD1 (5 bases). This CDR3 is built from 17 residues. From germline, CDR1 is SGHTA and CDR2 FQGTGA. V lost 4 bases to trimming and J lost 4 bases, with 19 bases between them. The CDR3 DNA is TGTGCCAGCAGCTCCAAAAGGGGCCCCTTCCCCACCGGGGAGCTGTTTTTT. Protein: CASSSKRGPFPTGELFF.

V usage is TRBV18 and J usage is TRBJ2-5; D ambiguous. In germline, CDR1 is KGHSH, CDR2 LQKENI. V gave up 0 bases and J gave up 1 base, with 6 bases separating them. CDR3 length equals 14 residues. CDR3 sequence (DNA): TGTGCCAGCTCACCACCCGTCTCCCAAGAGACCCAGTACTTC. Residues: CASSPPVSQETQYF.

This clone was counted between two and nine times. V is TRBV19 and J is TRBJ1-4, with 8 bases lining up with TRBD1. In germline, CDR1 is LNHDA, CDR2 SQIVND (reference sequence). This CDR3 is 16 amino acids long. V trimming: 4 bases; J trimming: 2 bases; junction bases outside the gene matches: 6. The CDR3 bases are TGTGCCAGTAGTAGACAGGGGAAGAGCACTAATGAAAAACTGTTTTTT. Residues: CASSRQGKSTNEKLFF.

The chain recombines TRBV5-4 with TRBJ2-2; D gene unclear. The CDR3 extends over 15 amino acids. V lost 3 bases and J lost 3, with 12 bases in between. Germline V gene data show CDR1 as SGHNT and CDR2 as YYREEE (reference sequence). The CDR3 coding sequence is TGTGCCAGCAGCTCCGGAAAAGTGGACACCGGGGAGCTGTTTTTT. Translation gives CASSSGKVDTGELFF.

The gene calls are TRBV5-1 and TRBJ2-3; 8 bases fit TRBD1. Trimming at V came to 4 bases and at J to 1 base, leaving 2 bases not matched to a gene. Germline V lookup: CDR1 SGHRS, CDR2 YFSETQ. The CDR3 runs 14 residues. CDR3 nucleotides: TGCGCCAGCAGCGCGGGACAGGGCACAGATACGCAGTATTTT. Protein: CASSAGQGTDTQYF.

The CDR3 here is CSVGLAGRYSSYNEQFF. The CDR3 DNA sequence: TGCAGCGTCGGACTAGCGGGGAGGTATAGCTCCTACAATGAGCAGTTCTTC. The chain couples TRBV29-1 to TRBJ2-1, with 12 bases matching TRBD2. There are 17 residues in the CDR3. Germline V lookup: CDR1 SQVTM, CDR2 ANQGSEA. With V trimmed by 6 bases and J by 0 bases, 9 bases remained unmatched.

The gene calls are TRBV6-6 and TRBJ2-4; 8 nucleotides align to TRBD1. Germline V gene sequence: CDR1 MNHNY, CDR2 SVGAGI (reference sequence). This CDR3 is 14 amino acids long. Trimming removed 8 bases from V and 1 base from J; junction bases left unmatched: 4. This chain's CDR3 is CASLRQGAKNIQYF. DNA for the CDR3: TGTGCCAGCCTTCGACAGGGGGCCAAAAACATTCAGTACTTC.

This clone was detected a few times. This sequence joins TRBV19 and TRBJ1-5; D is uncertain. Germline-derived CDR1 and CDR2 are LNHDA and SQIVND (reference sequence). Trimming shortened V by 1 base and J by 4 bases, and 5 bases separated the two germline ends. The CDR3 extends over 13 amino acids. This chain's CDR3 is CASSIVRNQPQHF. The DNA for the CDR3 is TGTGCCAGTAGTATAGTGAGGAATCAGCCCCAGCATTTT.

The rearrangement joins TRBV19 to TRBJ2-7; D uncertain. The germline CDR1 and CDR2 sequences are LNHDA and SQIVND (reference sequence). The CDR3 spans 14 residues. The ends were cut back, 3 bases at V and 3 bases at J, with 12 bases in the middle. The CDR3 nucleotides read TGTGCCAGTAGTATGGGCCATTTGGACTACGAGCAGTACTTC. Translating it yields CASSMGHLDYEQYF.

The V gene is TRBV5-1, the J gene TRBJ2-3, with D perhaps assigned TRBD1 or TRBD2 (5 bases each). Germline CDR1 reads SGHRS; CDR2 reads YFSETQ. The ends were cut back, 6 bases at V and 3 bases at J, with 17 bases in the middle. The CDR3 contains 15 residues. DNA of the CDR3: TGCGCCAGCACCGGGGCCGGCAGGGAGACAGATACGCAGTATTTT. Translated: CASTGAGRETDTQYF.

In this sample, this clone turned up a few times. The V gene is TRBV4-2, the J gene TRBJ1-1; D may be TRBD1 (5 bases). CDR3 length equals 14 residues. V was cut by 6 bases and J by 6 bases, with 17 bases left in between. Germline CDR1 and CDR2: LGHNA and YNFKEQ. For the CDR3, the DNA is TGTGCCAGCAGTCCTGGCCCTGCAGGGTCTGAAGCTTTCTTT. Residues: CASSPGPAGSEAFF.

V usage is TRBV5-1 and J usage is TRBJ1-1; 7 nucleotides match TRBD1. The V gene end was trimmed by 1 base and the J gene end by 0 bases; junction bases not matched to a gene: 3. The CDR3 has 15 amino acids. Germline V gene sequence: CDR1 SGHRS, CDR2 YFSETQ. The CDR3 coding sequence is TGCGCCAGCAGCTTGAGGACAGGTTTGAACACTGAAGCTTTCTTT. Its protein is CASSLRTGLNTEAFF.

The chain joins TRBV6-4 to TRBJ2-7, with TRBD2 matching over 7 bases. The CDR3 length is 14 residues. Trimming at V came to 3 bases and at J to 4 bases, leaving 6 bases not matched to a gene. The germline CDR1 and CDR2 sequences are MRHNA and SNTAGT. CDR3 nucleotides: TGTGCCAGCAGTGAAGCCTCGGGGGGTTACGAGCAGTACTTC. This sequence encodes CASSEASGGYEQYF.

This sequence joins TRBV6-6 and TRBJ1-3, with D unclear. V lost 2 bases and J 1 base, leaving 12 bases between the germline ends. Germline V gene sequence: CDR1 MNHNY, CDR2 SVGAGI (reference sequence). This CDR3 has 16 amino acids. CDR3 in DNA: TGTGCCAGCAGTTACACACGGCGAGAGTCTGGAAACACCATATATTTT. Translating gives CASSYTRRESGNTIYF.

This chain links TRBV19 with TRBJ1-1; a weak D match, TRBD1 (5 bases). Trimming cost V 6 bases and J 3 bases, with 23 bases left between them. CDR1 is LNHDA, CDR2 SQIVND, per germline (reference sequence). The CDR3 loop spans 17 amino acids. CDR3 sequence (DNA): TGTGCCAGTAGCACCCCGGAGTGGGGGTCACGGTACACTGAAGCTTTCTTT. Translation: CASSTPEWGSRYTEAFF.

V usage is TRBV7-6 and J usage is TRBJ2-7; no clear D. The CDR3 length is 15 residues. V was shortened by 5 bases and J by 0 bases, with 14 bases between the two germline ends. Germline CDR1 and CDR2: SGHVS and FNYEAQ. CDR3 in amino acids: CASSPLALSSYEQYF. The CDR3 DNA reads as TGTGCCAGCAGCCCCTTAGCATTAAGCTCCTACGAGCAGTACTTC.

This clone was detected only a few times. This chain uses TRBV9 with TRBJ1-1; TRBD1 matches 10 bases. V shed 1 base and J 3 bases; nucleotides not matched to a gene: 6. The CDR3 runs 16 residues. Germline CDR1 SGDLS, CDR2 YYNGEE. The chain's CDR3 is CASSVPDRGEDTEAFF. CDR3 in DNA: TGTGCCAGCAGCGTACCGGACAGGGGGGAGGACACTGAAGCTTTCTTT.

The chain uses TRBV11-3 and TRBJ2-1, with 7 nucleotides matching TRBD2. Germline trimming cut 4 bases from V and 9 bases from J; bases unmatched to any gene: 3. Germline V CDR1 and CDR2: SGHNT, YENEEA. This CDR3 contains 12 residues. CDR3 coding DNA: TGTGCCAGCAGCTGGGGGAGGGGTGAGCAGTTCTTC. Its translation: CASSWGRGEQFF.

The chain recombines TRBV10-3 with TRBJ1-1, with D possibly matching TRBD1 (6 bases). Germline loops: CDR1 ENHRY, CDR2 SYGVKD. The CDR3 is made up of 14 amino acids. V lost 0 bases and J lost 6, with 11 bases in between. CDR3 loop: CAISESTGAAEAFF. The CDR3 DNA reads TGTGCCATCAGTGAGTCGACGGGGGCCGCTGAAGCTTTCTTT.

This chain joins TRBV5-6 and TRBJ1-4; no clear D gene. The ends were cut back, 2 bases at V and 7 bases at J, with 18 bases in the middle. The CDR3 has 16 residues. Germline assignment: CDR1 SGHDT and CDR2 YYEEEE. For the CDR3, the DNA is TGTGCCAGCAGCTTCCCCCCGGGAAAAGGGAGTGAAAAACTGTTTTTT. It specifies CASSFPPGKGSEKLFF.

The genes are TRBV10-2 and TRBJ1-1; TRBD1 aligns across 8 bases. Trimming took 6 bases from V and 0 from J; bases not matched to a gene: 9. The CDR3 runs 16 residues. Germline values: CDR1 WSHSY, CDR2 SAAADI. CDR3 DNA sequence: TGCGCCAGCAGGCGACAGGGGTCTCGGATGAACACTGAAGCTTTCTTT. Translating gives CASRRQGSRMNTEAFF.

This chain links TRBV6-5 with TRBJ2-1, with TRBD2 matching 9 bases. V lost 6 bases to trimming and J lost 5 bases; unmatched junction nucleotides: 5. The CDR3 has 14 amino acids. CDR1 is MNHEY and CDR2 is SVGAGI in the germline V gene. The CDR3 here is CASSIGLANNEQFF. Here the CDR3 DNA reads TGTGCCAGCAGCATCGGACTAGCGAACAATGAGCAGTTCTTC.

The rearrangement links TRBV27 to TRBJ1-1; tentatively, D is TRBD1 (5 bases). Trimming took 6 bases from V and 1 from J, leaving 9 bases between them. The CDR3 covers 13 residues. CDR1 MNHEY and CDR2 SMNVEV come from the germline V gene (reference sequence). CDR3 sequence: CASRTQENTEAFF. In DNA, the CDR3 is TGTGCCAGCAGAACACAGGAGAACACTGAAGCTTTCTTT.

The rearrangement uses TRBV6-1 and TRBJ1-3; maybe TRBD1 (6 bases). Trimming shortened V by 11 bases and J by 0 bases, and 14 bases separated the two germline ends. This CDR3 is 14 amino acids long. Germline V gene data show CDR1 as MNHNS and CDR2 as SASEGT. In DNA, the CDR3 is TGTGCCGCACTTCAGGGGAACTCTGGAAACACCATATATTTT. Translated, it gives CAALQGNSGNTIYF.

This rearrangement joins TRBV10-2 to TRBJ2-1; TRBD2 matches at 9 bases. This CDR3 is 16 amino acids long. Germline trimming cut 0 bases from V and 7 bases from J; bases unmatched to any gene: 7. Germline CDR1 reads WSHSY; CDR2 reads SAAADI. The CDR3 DNA sequence: TGCGCCAGCAGTGAGTCGGGACTAGCTTTAAAGAATGAGCAGTTCTTC. This encodes CASSESGLALKNEQFF.

The chain uses TRBV4-2 and TRBJ2-7; D may be TRBD2 (6 bases). From germline, CDR1 is LGHNA and CDR2 YNFKEQ. The CDR3 contains 16 residues. V lost 0 bases and J 7 bases, leaving 19 bases between the germline ends. The CDR3 bases are TGTGCCAGCAGCCAAGATTGGGGCCCTACCGGGGGTGAGCAGTACTTC. Translation: CASSQDWGPTGGEQYF.